This T cell receptor (beta chain) comes out of a study of T-cell reconstitution after alpha-beta-depleted transplantation in children. Only a few counts were recorded for this clonotype. Its antigen is as yet unknown. General study points: Several hundred expanded graft clones reportedly gave rise to the alpha-beta T cells present about two months after transplant. At the one-year point after transplant, T-cell counts and TCRbeta diversity were found to come mostly from T cells that had been newly produced. TCRbeta diversity was high at day 60 in some patients (a result of surviving recipient T cells and thymic progenitors).

Unique molecular identifiers featured in how the TCRbeta library was prepared. TCRdb re-called the PCR reads with MiXCR, one entry per CDR3 protein. The data show about 210,000 distinct CDR3 sequences, more than 15% seen once. The source is a male patient under 10 years old who had a stem cell transplant for acute lymphoblastic leukemia, so the T cells may come from the graft donor. Here the sequenced sample was PBMCs, mostly from graft donor cells, taken 360 days after TCRalphabeta/CD19-depleted stem cell transplant.

The CDR3 sequence is CASSARDRAVEKLFF. CDR3 sequence (DNA): TGTGCCAGCAGTGCGAGGGACAGGGCCGTTGAAAAACTGTTTTTT. V usage is TRBV25-1 and J usage is TRBJ1-4; 9 bases fit TRBD1. The junction had 7 bases not matched to a gene; V was cut back by 4 bases and J by 7 bases. Germline V gives CDR1 MGHDK, CDR2 SYGVNS. This CDR3 spans 15 amino acids.